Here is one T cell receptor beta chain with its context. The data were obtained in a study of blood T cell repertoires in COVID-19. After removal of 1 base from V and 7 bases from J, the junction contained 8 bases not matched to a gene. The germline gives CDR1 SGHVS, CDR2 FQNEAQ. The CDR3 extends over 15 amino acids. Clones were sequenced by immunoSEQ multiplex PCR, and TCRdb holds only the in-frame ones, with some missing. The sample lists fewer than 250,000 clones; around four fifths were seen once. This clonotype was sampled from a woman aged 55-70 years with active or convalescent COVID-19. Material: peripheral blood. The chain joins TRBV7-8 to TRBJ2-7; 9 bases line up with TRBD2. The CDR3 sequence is CASSLDAGGLSEQYF. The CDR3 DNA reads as TGTGCCAGCAGCTTAGATGCGGGAGGGCTAAGTGAGCAGTACTTC.